This T cell receptor beta chain was sequenced during a study of T cells in Graves' hyperthyroidism and ophthalmopathy. Study-wide points: Most expanded thyroid clonotypes above 0.001 also appeared in blood.

On this clonotype itself: Its antigen is not known. This CDR3 fails to terminate in the conserved phenylalanine or tryptophan, so it likely reflects a read error.

Template material for amplifying TCR beta CDR3 regions consisted of RNA transcripts. TCR CDR3 underwent first-round RT-PCR with the HTBI primer set. TCRdb reprocessed the multiplex PCR reads via MiXCR and lists one record per CDR3 protein. The table records over 700,000 distinct CDR3 sequences, 35% of them present only once. The germline V and J ends were trimmed by 5 bases and 6 bases, with 19 bases remaining between them. Per the germline V gene, CDR1 is DFQATT and CDR2 is SNEGSKA (reference sequence). The CDR3 runs to 14 residues. What was sequenced was blood. The sequence came from a woman aged 40 to 49 with Graves' hyperthyroidism. The chain uses TRBV20-1 and TRBJ1-1; no clear D gene. The CDR3, as DNA: TGCAGTGCTCCCTTTCCCGCCGAGGGAGCTGAAGCTTTCCTT. It codes for CSAPFPAEGAEAFL.